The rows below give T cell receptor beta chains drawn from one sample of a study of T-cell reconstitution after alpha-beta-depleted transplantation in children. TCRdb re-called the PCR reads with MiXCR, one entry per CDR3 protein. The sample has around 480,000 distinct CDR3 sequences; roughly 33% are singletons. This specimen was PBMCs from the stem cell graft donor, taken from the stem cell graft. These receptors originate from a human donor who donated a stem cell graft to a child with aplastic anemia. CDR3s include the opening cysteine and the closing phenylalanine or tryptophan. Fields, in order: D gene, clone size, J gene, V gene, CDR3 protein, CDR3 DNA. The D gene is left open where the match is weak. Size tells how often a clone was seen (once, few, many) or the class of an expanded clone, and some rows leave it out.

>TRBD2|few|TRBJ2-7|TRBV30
CAGKLVAGGPGEQYF
TGTGCCGGGAAGCTCGTAGCGGGAGGGCCTGGGGAGCAGTACTTC
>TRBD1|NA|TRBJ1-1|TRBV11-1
CASSLGQGGSEAFF
TGTGCCAGCAGCTTAGGACAGGGAGGTTCTGAAGCTTTCTTT
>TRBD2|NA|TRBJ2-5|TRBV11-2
CASSTPSSGRETQYF
TGTGCCAGCAGCACCCCCTCTAGCGGGAGGGAGACCCAGTACTTC
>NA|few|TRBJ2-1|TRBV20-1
CSARHDDRLLYNEQFF
TGCAGTGCTAGACATGATGACAGGTTACTTTACAATGAGCAGTTCTTC
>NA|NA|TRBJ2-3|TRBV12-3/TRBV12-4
CASSGAGGSSTDTQYF
TGTGCCAGCAGTGGCGCTGGCGGGTCTAGCACAGATACGCAGTATTTT
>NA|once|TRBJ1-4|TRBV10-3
CAIAGTENEKLFF
TGTGCCATTGCCGGGACGGAAAATGAAAAACTGTTTTTT
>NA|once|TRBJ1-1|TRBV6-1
CASRINRGGTEAFF
TGTGCCAGCAGGATAAATAGGGGGGGCACTGAAGCTTTCTTT
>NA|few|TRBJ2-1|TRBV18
CASSPPERPIYNEQFF
TGTGCCAGCTCACCACCGGAGCGGCCGATCTACAATGAGCAGTTCTTC
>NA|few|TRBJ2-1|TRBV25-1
CASSEFLRLSGEQFF
TGTGCCAGCAGTGAATTCCTCAGACTCAGTGGTGAGCAGTTCTTC
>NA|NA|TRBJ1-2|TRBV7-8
CASSLVGPAAYGYTF
TGTGCCAGCAGCTTAGTGGGGCCGGCTGCCTATGGCTACACCTTC
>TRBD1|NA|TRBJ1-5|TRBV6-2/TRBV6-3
CASSLRQGQQPQHF
TGTGCCAGCAGTCTCCGACAGGGACAACAGCCCCAGCATTTT
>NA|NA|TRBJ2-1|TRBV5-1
CASSTHLSSYNEQFF
TGCGCCAGCAGCACACACTTAAGCTCCTACAATGAGCAGTTCTTC
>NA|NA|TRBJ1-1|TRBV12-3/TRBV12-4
CASKRRGDEAFF
TGTGCCAGCAAGAGAAGGGGGGATGAAGCTTTCTTT
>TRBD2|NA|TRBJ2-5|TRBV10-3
CAIAGTSKETQYF
TGTGCCATCGCCGGGACTAGCAAAGAGACCCAGTACTTC
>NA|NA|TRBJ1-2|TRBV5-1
CASSLGRGGYTF
TGCGCCAGCAGCTTGGGTCGAGGAGGCTACACCTTC
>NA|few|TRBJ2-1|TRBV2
CASSVGLGLSYNEQFF
TGTGCCAGCAGTGTCGGGTTGGGGCTGTCCTACAATGAGCAGTTCTTC
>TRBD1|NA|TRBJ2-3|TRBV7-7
CASSSGTGRTDTQYF
TGTGCCAGCAGTTCTGGGACAGGGAGGACAGATACGCAGTATTTT
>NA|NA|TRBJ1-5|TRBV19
CASSSEKGNQPQHF
TGTGCCAGTAGTAGCGAGAAGGGAAATCAGCCCCAGCATTTT